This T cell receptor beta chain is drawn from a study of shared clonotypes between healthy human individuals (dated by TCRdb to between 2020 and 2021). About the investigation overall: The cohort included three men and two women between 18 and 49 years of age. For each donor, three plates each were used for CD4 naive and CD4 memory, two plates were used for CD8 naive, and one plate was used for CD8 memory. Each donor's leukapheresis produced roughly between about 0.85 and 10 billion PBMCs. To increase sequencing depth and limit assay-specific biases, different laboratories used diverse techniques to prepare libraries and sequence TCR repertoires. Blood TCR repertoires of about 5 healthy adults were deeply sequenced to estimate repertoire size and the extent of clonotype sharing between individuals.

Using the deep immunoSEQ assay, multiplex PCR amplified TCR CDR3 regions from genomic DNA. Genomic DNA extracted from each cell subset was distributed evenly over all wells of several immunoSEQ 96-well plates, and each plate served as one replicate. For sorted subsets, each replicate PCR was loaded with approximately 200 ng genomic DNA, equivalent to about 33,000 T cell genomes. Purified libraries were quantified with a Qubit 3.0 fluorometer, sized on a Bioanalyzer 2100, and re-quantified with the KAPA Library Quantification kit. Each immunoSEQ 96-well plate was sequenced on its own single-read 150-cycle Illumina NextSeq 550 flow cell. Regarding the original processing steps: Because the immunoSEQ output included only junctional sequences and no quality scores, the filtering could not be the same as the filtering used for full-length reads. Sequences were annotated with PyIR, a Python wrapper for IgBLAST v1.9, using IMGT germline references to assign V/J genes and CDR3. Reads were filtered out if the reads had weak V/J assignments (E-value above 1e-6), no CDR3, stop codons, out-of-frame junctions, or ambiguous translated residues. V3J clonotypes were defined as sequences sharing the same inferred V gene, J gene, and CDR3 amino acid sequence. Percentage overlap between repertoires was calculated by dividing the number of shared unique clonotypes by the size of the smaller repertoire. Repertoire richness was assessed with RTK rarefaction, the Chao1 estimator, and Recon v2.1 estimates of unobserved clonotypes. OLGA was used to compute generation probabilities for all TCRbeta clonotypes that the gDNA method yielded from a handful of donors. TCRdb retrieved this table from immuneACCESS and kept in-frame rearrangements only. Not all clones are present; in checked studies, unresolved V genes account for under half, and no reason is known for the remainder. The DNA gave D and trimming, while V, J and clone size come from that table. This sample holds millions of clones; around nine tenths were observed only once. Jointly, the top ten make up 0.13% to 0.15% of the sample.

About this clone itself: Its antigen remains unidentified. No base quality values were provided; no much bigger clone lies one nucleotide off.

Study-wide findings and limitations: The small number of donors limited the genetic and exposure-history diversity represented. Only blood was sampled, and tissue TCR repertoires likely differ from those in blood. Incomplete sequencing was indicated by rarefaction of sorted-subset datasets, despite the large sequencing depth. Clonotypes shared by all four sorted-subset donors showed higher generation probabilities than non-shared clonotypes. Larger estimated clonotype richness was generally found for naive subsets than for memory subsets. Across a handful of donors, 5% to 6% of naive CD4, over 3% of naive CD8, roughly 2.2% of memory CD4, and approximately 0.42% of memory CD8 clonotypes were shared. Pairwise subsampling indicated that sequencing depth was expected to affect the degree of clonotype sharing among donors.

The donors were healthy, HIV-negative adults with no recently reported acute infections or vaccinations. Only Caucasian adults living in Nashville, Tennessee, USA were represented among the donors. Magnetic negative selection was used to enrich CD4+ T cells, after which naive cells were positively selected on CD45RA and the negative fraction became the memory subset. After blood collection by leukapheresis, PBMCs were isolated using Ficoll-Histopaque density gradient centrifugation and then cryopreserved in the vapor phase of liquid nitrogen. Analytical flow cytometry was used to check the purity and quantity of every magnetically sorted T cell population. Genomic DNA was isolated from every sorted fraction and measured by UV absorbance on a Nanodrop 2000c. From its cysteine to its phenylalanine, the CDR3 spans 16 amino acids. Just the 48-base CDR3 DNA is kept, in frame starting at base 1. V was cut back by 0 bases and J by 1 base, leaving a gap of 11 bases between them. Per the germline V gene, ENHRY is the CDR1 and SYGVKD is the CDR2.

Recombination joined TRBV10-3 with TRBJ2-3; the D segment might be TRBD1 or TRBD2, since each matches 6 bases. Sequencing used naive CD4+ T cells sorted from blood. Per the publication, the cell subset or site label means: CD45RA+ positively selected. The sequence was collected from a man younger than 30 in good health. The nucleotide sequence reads TGTGCCATCAGTGAGTCAAGGGGGGCAGGCACAGATACGCAGTATTTT. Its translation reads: CAISESRGAGTDTQYF.